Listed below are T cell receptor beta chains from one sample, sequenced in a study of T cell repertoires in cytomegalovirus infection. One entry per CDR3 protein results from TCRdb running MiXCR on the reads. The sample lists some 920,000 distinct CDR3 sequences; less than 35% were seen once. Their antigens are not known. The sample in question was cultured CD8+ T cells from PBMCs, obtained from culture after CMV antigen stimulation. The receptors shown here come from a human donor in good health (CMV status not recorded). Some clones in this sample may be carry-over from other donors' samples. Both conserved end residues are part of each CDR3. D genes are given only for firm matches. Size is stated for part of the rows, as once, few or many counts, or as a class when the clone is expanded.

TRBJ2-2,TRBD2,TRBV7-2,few,TGTGCCAGCAGCTTGATGCTAGCGGGGATCACCGGGGAGCTGTTTTTT,CASSLMLAGITGELFF
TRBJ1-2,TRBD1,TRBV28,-,TGTGCCAGCAGAACCTTGACAGGGGGCGATGGCTACACCTTC,CASRTLTGGDGYTF
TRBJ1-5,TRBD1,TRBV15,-,TGTGCCACCAGCGAAATCGGAGCAGGGGGGAATCAGCCCCAGCATTTT,CATSEIGAGGNQPQHF
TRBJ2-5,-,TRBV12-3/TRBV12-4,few,TGTGCCAGCAGTTTGACAGGACCGTATGTCTCAGAGACCCAGTACTTC,CASSLTGPYVSETQYF
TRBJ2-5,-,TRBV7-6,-,TGTGCCAGCAGCTTAGTGGAAGGAGACCAAGAGACCCAGTACTTC,CASSLVEGDQETQYF
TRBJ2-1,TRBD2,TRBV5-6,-,TGTGCCAGCTGGAAATTGGGCGGGGGGGCCTCCAATGAGCAGTTCTTC,CASWKLGGGASNEQFF
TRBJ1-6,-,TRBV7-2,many,TGTGCCAGCAGCTTACTAGGGGGACTGAATTCACCCCTCCACTTT,CASSLLGGLNSPLHF
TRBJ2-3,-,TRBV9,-,TGTGCCAGCAGCGCCAAGGCTGGGTCGGTAGCAGATACGCAGTATTTT,CASSAKAGSVADTQYF
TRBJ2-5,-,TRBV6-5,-,TGTGCCAGCAGTTACGGGGGGGGCCCCCAAGAGACCCAGTACTTC,CASSYGGGPQETQYF
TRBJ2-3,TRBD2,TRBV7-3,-,TGTGCCAGCAGCTCGACTAGCGGAACAGGAGGAGATACGCAGTATTTT,CASSSTSGTGGDTQYF
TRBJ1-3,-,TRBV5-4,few,TGTGCCAGCAGCTTGGACTTAGATTCCTCTGGAAACACCATATATTTT,CASSLDLDSSGNTIYF
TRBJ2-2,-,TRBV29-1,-,TGCAGCGTTGAACAGTTTGACACCGGGGAGCTGTTTTTT,CSVEQFDTGELFF
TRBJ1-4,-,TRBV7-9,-,TGTGCCAGCAGCTTAGGCGGGCGGCCGGAAAAACTGTTTTTT,CASSLGGRPEKLFF
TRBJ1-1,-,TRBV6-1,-,TGTGCCAGCAGTGAGCTCGGAGTGAACACTGAAGCTTTCTTT,CASSELGVNTEAFF
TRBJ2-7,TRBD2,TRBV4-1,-,TGCGCCAGCAGCCAATACGCGGGGGGAATCAACGAGCAGTACTTC,CASSQYAGGINEQYF
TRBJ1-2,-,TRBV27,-,TGTGCCAGCAGTCCTATACCCCTCCCAGCTGGGGATGGCTACACCTTC,CASSPIPLPAGDGYTF
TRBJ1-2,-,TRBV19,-,TGTGCCAGTAGTATAGAGGCGGAGGGGACTTATGGCTACACCTTC,CASSIEAEGTYGYTF
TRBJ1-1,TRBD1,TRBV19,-,TGTGCCAGTAGTATAGAGGCAGGGGGCACTGAAGCTTTCTTT,CASSIEAGGTEAFF
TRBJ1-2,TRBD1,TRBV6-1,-,TGTGCCAGCAGTGAACGGGGGACAGGGGGCTCGAACAATGGCTACACCTTC,CASSERGTGGSNNGYTF
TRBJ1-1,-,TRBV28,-,TGTGCCAGCAGTTTACGGGGGGGGGCTCTGGTGGACACTGAAGCTTTCTTT,CASSLRGGALVDTEAFF
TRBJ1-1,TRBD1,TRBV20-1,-,TGCAGTGCAAAAGGACAGGGGAACACTGAAGCTTTCTTT,CSAKGQGNTEAFF
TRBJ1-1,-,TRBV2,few,TGTGCCAGCAGTGAGGCAGGTGTGTTGACTGAAGCTTTCTTT,CASSEAGVLTEAFF
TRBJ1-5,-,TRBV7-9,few,TGTGCCAGCAGCTTAGACGGACAGCCCCAGCATTTT,CASSLDGQPQHF
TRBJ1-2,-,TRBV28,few,TGTGCCAGCAGCGTAGTCGAGGGGTACTATGGCTACACCTTC,CASSVVEGYYGYTF
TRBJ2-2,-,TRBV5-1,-,TGCGCCAGCAGCGTCTCTAGCGAAGGGGCCGGGGAGCTGTTTTTT,CASSVSSEGAGELFF
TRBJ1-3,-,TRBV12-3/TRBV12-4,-,TGTGCCAGCAGTGTTGGAAACACCATATATTTT,CASSVGNTIYF
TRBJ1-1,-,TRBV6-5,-,TGTGCCAGCAGTTACACTAGTCCACCGAACACTGAAGCTTTCTTT,CASSYTSPPNTEAFF
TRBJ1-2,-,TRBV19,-,TGTGCCTCTTCAGACGGACCCGCTACCTTGAGTGGCTACACCTTC,CASSDGPATLSGYTF
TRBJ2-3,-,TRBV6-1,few,TGTGCCAGCAGTGAAGTTCAGATTTCGGGACATATCACAGATACGCAGTATTTT,CASSEVQISGHITDTQYF
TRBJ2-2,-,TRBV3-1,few,TGTGCCAGCAGCCAAGCCTGGGACCCACTCTCGTACACCGGGGAGCTGTTTTTT,CASSQAWDPLSYTGELFF
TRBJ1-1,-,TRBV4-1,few,TGCGCCAGCAGCCAGGGGCGGGCTGAAGCTTTCTTT,CASSQGRAEAFF
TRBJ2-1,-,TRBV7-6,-,TGTGCCAGCAGCTTAGACCGGGGGGCTCCCTACAATGAGCAGTTCTTC,CASSLDRGAPYNEQFF
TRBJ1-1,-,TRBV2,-,TGTGCCAGCAGAGGCAAGGTAAACACTGAAGCTTTCTTT,CASRGKVNTEAFF
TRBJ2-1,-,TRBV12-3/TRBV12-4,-,TGTGCCAGCAGTCCTCGCCATACCCCGTCCTACAATGAGCAGTTCTTC,CASSPRHTPSYNEQFF
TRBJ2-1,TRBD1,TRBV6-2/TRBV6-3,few,TGTGCCAGCAGTGAAGGACAGGGCCCCTACAATGAGCAGTTCTTC,CASSEGQGPYNEQFF
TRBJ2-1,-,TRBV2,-,TGTGCCAGCAGTGAGGTCATCGGAGACAATGAGCAGTTCTTC,CASSEVIGDNEQFF
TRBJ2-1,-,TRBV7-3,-,TGTGCCAGCAGCTTAAGGGGGGACAAGGAGCAGTTGTTC,CASSLRGDKEQLF
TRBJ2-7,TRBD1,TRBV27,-,TGTGCCAGCAGTTTTCAGGGGGTCTACGAGCAGTACTTC,CASSFQGVYEQYF
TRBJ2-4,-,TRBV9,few,TGTGCCAGCAGCGTATACCCGACAAACATTCAGTACTTC,CASSVYPTNIQYF
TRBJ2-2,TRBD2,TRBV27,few,TGTGCCAGCAGCGTTAGCGGGGGGGTGACCGGGGAGCTGTTTTTT,CASSVSGGVTGELFF